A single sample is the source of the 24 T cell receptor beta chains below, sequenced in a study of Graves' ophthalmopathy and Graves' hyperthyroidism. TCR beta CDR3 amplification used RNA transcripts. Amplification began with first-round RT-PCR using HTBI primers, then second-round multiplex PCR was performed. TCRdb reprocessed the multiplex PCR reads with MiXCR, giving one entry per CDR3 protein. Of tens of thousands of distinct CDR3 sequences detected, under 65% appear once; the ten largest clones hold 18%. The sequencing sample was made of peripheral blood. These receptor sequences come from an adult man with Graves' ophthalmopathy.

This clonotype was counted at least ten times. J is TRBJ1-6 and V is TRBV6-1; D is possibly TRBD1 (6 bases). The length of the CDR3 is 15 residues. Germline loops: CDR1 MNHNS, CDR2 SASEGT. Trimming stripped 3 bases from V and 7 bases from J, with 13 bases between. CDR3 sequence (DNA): TGTGCCAGCAGTGACCGTTGGGGGGCGAATTCACCCCTCCACTTT. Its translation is CASSDRWGANSPLHF.

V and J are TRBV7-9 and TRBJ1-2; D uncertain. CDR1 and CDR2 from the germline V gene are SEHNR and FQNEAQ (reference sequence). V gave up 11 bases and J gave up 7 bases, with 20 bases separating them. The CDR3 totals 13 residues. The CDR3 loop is CALTHTEGFGYTF. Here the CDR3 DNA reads TGTGCCTTAACACACACAGAAGGGTTTGGCTACACCTTC. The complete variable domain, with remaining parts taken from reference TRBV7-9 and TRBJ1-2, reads DTGVSQNPRHKITKRGQNVTFRCDPISEHNRLYWYRQTLGQGPEFLTYFQNEAQLEKSRLLSDRFSAERPKGSFSTLEIQRTEQGDSAMYLCALTHTEGFGYTFGSGTRLTVV.

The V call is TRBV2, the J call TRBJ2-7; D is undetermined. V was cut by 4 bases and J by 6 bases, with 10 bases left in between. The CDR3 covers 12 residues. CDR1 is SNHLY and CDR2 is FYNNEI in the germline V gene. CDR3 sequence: CASSARFGEQYF. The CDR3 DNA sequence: TGTGCCAGCAGTGCACGGTTCGGCGAGCAGTACTTC. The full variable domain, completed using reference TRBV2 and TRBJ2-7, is EPEVTQTPSHQVTQMGQEVILRCVPISNHLYFYWYRQILGQKVEFLVSFYNNEISEKSEIFDDQFSVERPDGSNFTLKIRSTKLEDSAMYFCASSARFGEQYFGPGTRLTVT.

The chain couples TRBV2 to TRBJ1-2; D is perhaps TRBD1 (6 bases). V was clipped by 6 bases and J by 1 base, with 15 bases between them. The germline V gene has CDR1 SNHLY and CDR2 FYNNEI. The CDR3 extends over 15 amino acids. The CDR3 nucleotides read TGTGCCAGCAGCCCCCATACAGGGCGTAACTATGGCTACACCTTC. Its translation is CASSPHTGRNYGYTF.

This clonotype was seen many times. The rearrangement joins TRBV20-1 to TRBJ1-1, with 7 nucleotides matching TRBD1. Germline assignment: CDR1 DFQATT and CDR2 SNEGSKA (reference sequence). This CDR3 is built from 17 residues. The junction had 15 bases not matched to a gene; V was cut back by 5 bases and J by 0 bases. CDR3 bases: TGCAGTGCTCGCCGGACAGGTAGGATGGGAATGAACACTGAAGCTTTCTTT. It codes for CSARRTGRMGMNTEAFF.

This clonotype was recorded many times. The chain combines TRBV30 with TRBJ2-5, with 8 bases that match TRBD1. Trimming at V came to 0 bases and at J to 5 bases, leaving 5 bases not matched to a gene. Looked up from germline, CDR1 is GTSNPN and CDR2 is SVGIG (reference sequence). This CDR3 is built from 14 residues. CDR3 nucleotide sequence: TGTGCCTGGAGTGTCGCAGGGGGCAGTGAGACCCAGTACTTC. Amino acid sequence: CAWSVAGGSETQYF.

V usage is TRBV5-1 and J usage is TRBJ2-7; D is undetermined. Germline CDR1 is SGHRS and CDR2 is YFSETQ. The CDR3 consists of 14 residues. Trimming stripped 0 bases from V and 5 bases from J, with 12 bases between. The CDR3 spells CASSLDVVTHEQYF. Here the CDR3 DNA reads TGCGCCAGCAGCTTGGACGTCGTAACCCACGAGCAGTACTTC.

CDR3 region: CSASWGGRNEQYV. CDR3 DNA sequence: TGCAGTGCCTCATGGGGGGGAAGGAACGAGCAGTACGTC. V and J are TRBV20-1 and TRBJ2-7, with 7 positions matching TRBD2. Trimming cost V 6 bases and J 5 bases; bases outside gene matches: 10. CDR1 DFQATT and CDR2 SNEGSKA come from the germline V gene (reference sequence). The CDR3 consists of 13 residues.

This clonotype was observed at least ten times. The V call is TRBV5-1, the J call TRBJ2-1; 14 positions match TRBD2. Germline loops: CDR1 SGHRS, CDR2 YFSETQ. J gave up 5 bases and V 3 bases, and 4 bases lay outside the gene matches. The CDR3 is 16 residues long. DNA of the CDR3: TGCGCCAGCAGCTCGGGACTAGCGGGGGCTAACAATGAGCAGTTCTTC. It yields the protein CASSSGLAGANNEQFF.

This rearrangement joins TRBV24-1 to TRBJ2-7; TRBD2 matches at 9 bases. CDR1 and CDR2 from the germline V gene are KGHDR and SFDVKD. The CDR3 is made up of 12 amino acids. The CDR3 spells CATGDSGGEQYV. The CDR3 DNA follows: TGTGCCACCGGTGATAGCGGGGGCGAGCAGTACGTC.

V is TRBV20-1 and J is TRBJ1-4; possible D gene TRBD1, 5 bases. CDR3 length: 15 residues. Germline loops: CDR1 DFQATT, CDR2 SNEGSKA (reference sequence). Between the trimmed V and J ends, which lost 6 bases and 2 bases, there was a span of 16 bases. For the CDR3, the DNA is TGCAGTGCGACGGGACTAGCGGGGACTAATGAAAAACTGTTTTTT. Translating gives CSATGLAGTNEKLFF.

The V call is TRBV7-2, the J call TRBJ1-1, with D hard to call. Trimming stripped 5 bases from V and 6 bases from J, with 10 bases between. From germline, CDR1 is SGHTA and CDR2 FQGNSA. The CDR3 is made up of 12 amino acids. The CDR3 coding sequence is TGTGCCAGCAGCCCGTCTAACTCTGAAGCTTTCTTT. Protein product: CASSPSNSEAFF.

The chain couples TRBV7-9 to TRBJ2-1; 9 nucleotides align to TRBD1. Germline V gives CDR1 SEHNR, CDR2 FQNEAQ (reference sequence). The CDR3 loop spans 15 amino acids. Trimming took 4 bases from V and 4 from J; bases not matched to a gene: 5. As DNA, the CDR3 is TGTGCCAGCAGCTCAGGACAGGGGAAATACAATGAGCAGTTCTTC. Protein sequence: CASSSGQGKYNEQFF.

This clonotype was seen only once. The CDR3 sequence: CASRRDSQETQYF. The CDR3 DNA reads TGTGCCAGCAGGAGGGACAGTCAAGAGACCCAGTACTTC. The chain uses TRBV2 and TRBJ2-5; 7 bases fit TRBD1. The CDR3 is 13 residues long. J gave up 2 bases and V 6 bases, and 3 bases lay outside the gene matches. CDR1 is SNHLY, CDR2 FYNNEI, per germline. The whole variable domain, remainder taken from reference TRBV2 and TRBJ2-5, is EPEVTQTPSHQVTQMGQEVILRCVPISNHLYFYWYRQILGQKVEFLVSFYNNEISEKSEIFDDQFSVERPDGSNFTLKIRSTKLEDSAMYFCASRRDSQETQYFGPGTRLLVL.

CDR3 amino acids: CASSLRSASGRANEQFF. The CDR3 nucleotides read TGTGCCAGCAGTTTACGGTCGGCTAGCGGGAGGGCCAATGAGCAGTTCTTC. The J gene is TRBJ2-1, the V gene TRBV27; the match to TRBD2 covers 12 bases. The junction had 8 bases not matched to a gene; V was cut back by 2 bases and J by 6 bases. The CDR3 has 17 residues. The V gene's germline CDR1 is MNHEY and CDR2 SMNVEV (reference sequence).

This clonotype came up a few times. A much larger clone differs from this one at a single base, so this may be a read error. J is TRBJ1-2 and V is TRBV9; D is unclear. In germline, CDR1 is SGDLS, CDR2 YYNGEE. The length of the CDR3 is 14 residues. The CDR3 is CASSQRSQAYSYTF. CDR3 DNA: TGTGCCAGCAGCCAAAGGAGCCAGGCCTATAGCTACACCTTC.

DNA for the CDR3: TGTGCCAGTAGTATCCTAGCGGGAGGCTTGGGAAACAATGAGCAGTTCTTC. The encoded protein is CASSILAGGLGNNEQFF. The chain recombines TRBV19 with TRBJ2-1; 11 nucleotides agree with TRBD2. Germline CDR1 LNHDA, CDR2 SQIVND (reference sequence). The CDR3 loop spans 17 amino acids. V trimming: 3 bases; J trimming: 5 bases; junction bases outside the gene matches: 9.

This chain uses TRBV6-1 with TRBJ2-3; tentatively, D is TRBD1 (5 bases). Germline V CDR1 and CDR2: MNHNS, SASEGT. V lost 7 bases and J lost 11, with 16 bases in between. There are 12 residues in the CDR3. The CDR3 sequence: CASKQVYNEQYF. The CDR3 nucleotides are TGTGCCAGCAAACAGGTCTACAATGAGCAGTATTTT.

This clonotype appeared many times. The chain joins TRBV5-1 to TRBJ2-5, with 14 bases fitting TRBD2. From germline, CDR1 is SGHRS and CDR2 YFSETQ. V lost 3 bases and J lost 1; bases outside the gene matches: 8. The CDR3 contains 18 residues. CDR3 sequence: CASSYGLAGGRTQETQYF. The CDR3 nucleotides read TGCGCCAGCAGCTACGGACTAGCGGGGGGCCGGACCCAAGAGACCCAGTACTTC.

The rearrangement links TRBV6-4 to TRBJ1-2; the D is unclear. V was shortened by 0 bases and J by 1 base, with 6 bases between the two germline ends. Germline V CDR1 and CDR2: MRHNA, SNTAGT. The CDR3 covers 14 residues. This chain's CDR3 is CASSDSGRNYGYTF. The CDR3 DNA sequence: TGTGCCAGCAGTGACTCTGGACGTAACTATGGCTACACCTTC.

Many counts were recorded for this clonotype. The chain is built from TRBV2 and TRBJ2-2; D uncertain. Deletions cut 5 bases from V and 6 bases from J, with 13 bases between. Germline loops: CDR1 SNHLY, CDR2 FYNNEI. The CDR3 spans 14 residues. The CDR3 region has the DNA TGTGCCAGCAGTACTCTACCGCCTTCCGGGGAGCTGTTTTTT. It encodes CASSTLPPSGELFF. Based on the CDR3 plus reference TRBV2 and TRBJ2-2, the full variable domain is EPEVTQTPSHQVTQMGQEVILRCVPISNHLYFYWYRQILGQKVEFLVSFYNNEISEKSEIFDDQFSVERPDGSNFTLKIRSTKLEDSAMYFCASSTLPPSGELFFGEGSRLTVL.

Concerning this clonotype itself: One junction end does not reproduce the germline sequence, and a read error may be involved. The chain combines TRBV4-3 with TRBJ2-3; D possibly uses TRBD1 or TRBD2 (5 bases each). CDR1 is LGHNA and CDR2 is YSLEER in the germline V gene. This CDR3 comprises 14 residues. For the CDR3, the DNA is TGCGCCAGCGGCCAAGGGGAGTATCCAGATACGCAGTACTTT. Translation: CASGQGEYPDTQYF.

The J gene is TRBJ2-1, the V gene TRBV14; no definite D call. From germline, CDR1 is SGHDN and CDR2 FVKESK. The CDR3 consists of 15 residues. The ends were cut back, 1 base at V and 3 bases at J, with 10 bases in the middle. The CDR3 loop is CASSQGPWNYNEQFF. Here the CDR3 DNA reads TGTGCCAGCAGCCAAGGTCCCTGGAACTACAATGAGCAGTTCTTC.

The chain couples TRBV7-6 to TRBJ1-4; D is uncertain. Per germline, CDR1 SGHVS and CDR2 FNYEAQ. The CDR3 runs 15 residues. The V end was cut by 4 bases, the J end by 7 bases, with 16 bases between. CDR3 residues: CASSSDGSISEKLFF. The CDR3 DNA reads TGTGCCAGCAGCTCGGACGGCTCGATAAGTGAAAAACTGTTTTTT.